The entry that follows covers one TCR beta chain sequence. Its target is not known. This sample was included in a study of shared clonotypes between healthy human individuals. The study's findings and limits: Sample collection involved blood only; tissue repertoires are likely different. Sequencing depth was expected to affect clonotype sharing among donors.

The study separated CD4+ cells into CD45RA+ naive and CD45RA-negative memory subsets. Losses at the gene ends were 8 bases for V and 11 bases for J; bases not matched to a gene: 6. The germline gives CDR1 LNHDA, CDR2 SQIVND (reference sequence). The length of the CDR3 is 11 residues. The material for each subset, its genomic DNA, was split evenly across several immunoSEQ plates. Repertoires were generated with immunoSEQ multiplex PCR, while TCRdb's copy carries only in-frame clones and drops some. Among 2 million to 3 million clones listed, over 85% were seen once. V and J are TRBV19 and TRBJ1-1; 9 bases are a match to TRBD1. The sequencing input was naive CD4+ T cells from PBMCs. Subset in this sample: CD45RA+ positively selected. This TCR came from a man younger than 35 in good health. Some clones in this sample may be carry-over from other donors' samples. The CDR3 is CASGDRVRAFF. In DNA form, the CDR3 reads TGTGCCAGTGGGGACAGGGTTCGGGCTTTCTTT. The whole variable domain, filled in from reference TRBV19 and TRBJ1-1, reads DGGITQSPKYLFRKEGQNVTLSCEQNLNHDAMYWYRQDPGQGLRLIYYSQIVNDFQKGDIAEGYSVSREKKESFPLTVTSAQKNPTAFYLCASGDRVRAFFGQGTRLTVV.